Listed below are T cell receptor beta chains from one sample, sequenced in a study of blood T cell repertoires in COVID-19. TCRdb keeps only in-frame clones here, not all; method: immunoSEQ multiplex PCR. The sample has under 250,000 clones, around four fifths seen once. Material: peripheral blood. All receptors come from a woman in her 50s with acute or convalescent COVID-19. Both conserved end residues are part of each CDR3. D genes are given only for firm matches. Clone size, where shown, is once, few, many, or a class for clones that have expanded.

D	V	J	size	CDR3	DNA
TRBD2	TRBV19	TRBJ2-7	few	CASSKETSGPYEQYF	TGTGCCAGTAGTAAAGAGACTAGCGGCCCCTACGAGCAGTACTTC
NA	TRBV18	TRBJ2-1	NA	CASSPNTGSEQFF	TGTGCCAGCTCACCGAACACAGGGAGTGAGCAGTTCTTC
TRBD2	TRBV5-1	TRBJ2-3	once	CASSLSPSGTTDTQYF	TGCGCCAGCAGCTTGTCCCCTAGCGGGACCACAGATACGCAGTATTTT
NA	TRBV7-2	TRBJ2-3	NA	CASSLAAKDGQYF	TGTGCCAGCAGCTTAGCGGCCAAAGATGGGCAGTATTTT
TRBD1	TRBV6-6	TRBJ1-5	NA	CASSYAGGGQPQHF	TGTGCCAGCAGTTATGCAGGGGGCGGTCAGCCCCAGCATTTT
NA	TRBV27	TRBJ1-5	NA	CASSLSIGGSQPQHF	TGTGCCAGCAGTTTATCGATTGGGGGGAGTCAGCCCCAGCATTTT
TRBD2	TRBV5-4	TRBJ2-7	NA	CASSPRTSGSNEQYF	TGTGCCAGCAGCCCCCGGACTAGCGGGAGCAACGAGCAGTACTTC
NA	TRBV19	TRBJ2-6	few	CASTISGANVLTF	TGTGCCAGTACCATCTCTGGGGCCAACGTCCTGACTTTC
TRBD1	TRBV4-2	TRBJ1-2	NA	CASSQDQPRQGANYGYTF	TGTGCCAGCAGCCAAGATCAACCTAGACAGGGCGCTAACTATGGCTACACCTTC
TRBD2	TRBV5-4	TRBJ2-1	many	CASSLVAGHNEQFF	TGTGCCAGCAGCTTGGTAGCGGGCCACAATGAGCAGTTCTTC
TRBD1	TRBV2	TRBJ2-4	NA	CASSLTGVAKNIQYF	TGTGCCAGCAGTTTGACAGGGGTAGCCAAAAACATTCAGTACTTC
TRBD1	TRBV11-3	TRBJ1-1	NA	CASSPAGTADTEAFF	TGTGCCAGCAGCCCCGCCGGGACAGCGGACACTGAAGCTTTCTTT
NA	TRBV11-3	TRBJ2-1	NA	CASSLNSVYEQFF	TGTGCCAGCAGCCTAAATAGCGTCTATGAGCAGTTCTTC
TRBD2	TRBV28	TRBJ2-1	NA	CASGGAGAKSSYNEQFF	TGTGCCAGCGGTGGGGCGGGAGCGAAGAGCTCCTACAATGAGCAGTTCTTC
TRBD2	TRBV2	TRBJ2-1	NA	CAGGTATSGSSNEQFF	TGTGCGGGAGGGACGGCTACTAGCGGGAGTAGCAATGAGCAGTTCTTC
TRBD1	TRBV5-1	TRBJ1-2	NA	CASSFIRTGGGGYTF	TGCGCCAGCAGCTTCATCCGGACAGGGGGAGGTGGCTACACCTTC
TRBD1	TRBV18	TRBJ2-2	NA	CASSPLGTGNTGELFF	TGTGCCAGCTCACCGCTCGGGACAGGGAACACCGGGGAGCTGTTTTTT
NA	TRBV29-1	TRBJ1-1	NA	CSGTVNTEAFF	TGCAGCGGGACTGTGAACACTGAAGCTTTCTTT
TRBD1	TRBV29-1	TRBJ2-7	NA	CSVGALGDSYEQYF	TGCAGCGTTGGGGCTTTGGGGGACAGCTACGAGCAGTACTTC
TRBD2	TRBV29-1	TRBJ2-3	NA	CSLAGGTDTQYF	TGCAGCCTAGCGGGAGGCACAGATACGCAGTATTTT
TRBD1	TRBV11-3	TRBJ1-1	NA	CASSDREYTEAFF	TGTGCCAGCAGCGACAGGGAATATACTGAAGCTTTCTTT
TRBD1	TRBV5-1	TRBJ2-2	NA	CASSIAGTGSAGELFF	TGCGCCAGCAGCATCGCCGGGACAGGGTCGGCCGGGGAGCTGTTTTTT
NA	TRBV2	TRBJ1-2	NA	CASSDSGLDSYGYTF	TGTGCCAGCAGTGATTCGGGGTTAGACTCCTATGGCTACACCTTC
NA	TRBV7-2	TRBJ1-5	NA	CASSPSNQPQHF	TGTGCCAGCAGCCCAAGCAATCAGCCCCAGCATTTT
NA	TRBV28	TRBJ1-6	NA	CASRFRSRGNSPLHF	TGTGCCAGCAGGTTCAGGTCGCGGGGGAATTCACCCCTCCACTTT
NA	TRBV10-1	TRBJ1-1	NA	CASSEQNTEAFF	TGCGCCAGCAGCGAACAAAACACTGAAGCTTTCTTT
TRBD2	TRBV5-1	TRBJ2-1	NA	CASSPTSGPLSGNEQFF	TGCGCCAGCAGCCCTACTAGCGGTCCTCTCTCTGGGAATGAGCAGTTCTTC
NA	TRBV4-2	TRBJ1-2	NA	CASSQESTANYGYTF	TGTGCCAGCAGCCAAGAGTCAACAGCTAACTATGGCTACACCTTC
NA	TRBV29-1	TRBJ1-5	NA	CSVATANSNQPQHF	TGCAGCGTGGCTACAGCTAATAGCAATCAGCCCCAGCATTTT
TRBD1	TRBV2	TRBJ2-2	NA	CASNRGDSNTGELFF	TGTGCCAGCAATCGAGGGGACAGTAACACCGGGGAGCTGTTTTTT
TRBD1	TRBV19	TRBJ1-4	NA	CAARTGRDEKLFF	TGTGCCGCCCGGACAGGACGGGACGAAAAACTGTTTTTT
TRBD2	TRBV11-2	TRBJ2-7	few	CASSSLAGASYEQYF	TGTGCCAGCAGCTCCCTAGCGGGAGCCTCCTACGAGCAGTACTTC
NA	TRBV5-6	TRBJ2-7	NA	CASSLGSLLSYEQYF	TGTGCCAGCAGCTTGGGGAGTCTTCTATCCTACGAGCAGTACTTC
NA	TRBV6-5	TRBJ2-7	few	CASSSPDRSFYEQYF	TGTGCCAGCAGCTCACCCGACAGGAGCTTCTACGAGCAGTACTTC
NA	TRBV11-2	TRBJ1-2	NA	CASSLDLTGLNYGYTF	TGTGCCAGCAGCTTAGATTTAACAGGGCTGAACTATGGCTACACCTTC
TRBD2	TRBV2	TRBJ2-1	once	CASRAGGGEHNEQFF	TGTGCCAGCAGGGCCGGGGGGGGTGAACACAATGAGCAGTTCTTC
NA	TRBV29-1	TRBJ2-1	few	CSAGQRASYNEQFF	TGCAGCGCCGGCCAGCGGGCATCGTACAATGAGCAGTTCTTC
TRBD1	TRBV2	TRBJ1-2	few	CASSRDRVYYGYTF	TGTGCCAGCAGTCGCGACAGGGTTTATTATGGCTACACCTTC
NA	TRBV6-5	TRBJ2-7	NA	CASSFDSDTYEQYF	TGTGCCAGCAGCTTCGACAGCGATACCTACGAGCAGTACTTC
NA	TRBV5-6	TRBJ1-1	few	CASSFPSRDTEAFF	TGTGCCAGCAGCTTCCCGAGCAGGGACACTGAAGCTTTCTTT
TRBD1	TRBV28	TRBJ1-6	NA	CASSLYGQGYSPLHF	TGTGCCAGCAGTTTATACGGACAGGGCTACTCACCCCTCCACTTT
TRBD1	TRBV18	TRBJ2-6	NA	CASSPTGGAYGANVLTF	TGTGCCAGCTCCCCCACAGGGGGCGCATACGGGGCCAACGTCCTGACTTTC
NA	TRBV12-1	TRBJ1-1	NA	CASSSGTFQGGPEAFF	TGTGCCAGCAGCTCAGGGACCTTCCAGGGGGGCCCTGAAGCTTTCTTT
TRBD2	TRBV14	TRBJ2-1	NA	CASSQPSGRVASYNEQFF	TGTGCCAGCAGCCAACCTAGCGGGAGGGTCGCCTCCTACAATGAGCAGTTCTTC
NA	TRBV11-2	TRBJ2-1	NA	CASSLVGSGGWSYNEQFF	TGTGCCAGCAGCTTAGTGGGCAGCGGAGGTTGGTCCTACAATGAGCAGTTCTTC
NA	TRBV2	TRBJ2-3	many	CASALKGRGTDTQYF	TGTGCCAGCGCTTTGAAGGGCCGGGGAACAGATACGCAGTATTTT
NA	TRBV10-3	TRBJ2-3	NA	CAISGGPRGDTDTQYF	TGTGCCATCAGTGGAGGACCCAGGGGGGACACAGATACGCAGTATTTT
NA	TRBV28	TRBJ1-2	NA	CASSLSSGGYGYTF	TGTGCCAGCAGTTTATCCTCGGGGGGCTATGGCTACACCTTC
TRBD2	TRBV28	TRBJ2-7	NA	CASSLLRTSGSSYEQYF	TGTGCCAGCAGTTTGCTCAGGACTAGCGGGAGCTCCTACGAGCAGTACTTC
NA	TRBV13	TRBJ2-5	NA	CASSLLSGETQYF	TGTGCCAGCAGCTTACTGTCCGGAGAGACCCAGTACTTC
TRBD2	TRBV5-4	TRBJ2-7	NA	CASSLALAGAHEQYF	TGTGCCAGCAGCTTGGCACTAGCGGGAGCCCACGAGCAGTACTTC
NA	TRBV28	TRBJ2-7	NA	CASTSGSYEQYF	TGTGCCAGCACGTCAGGGTCCTACGAGCAGTACTTC